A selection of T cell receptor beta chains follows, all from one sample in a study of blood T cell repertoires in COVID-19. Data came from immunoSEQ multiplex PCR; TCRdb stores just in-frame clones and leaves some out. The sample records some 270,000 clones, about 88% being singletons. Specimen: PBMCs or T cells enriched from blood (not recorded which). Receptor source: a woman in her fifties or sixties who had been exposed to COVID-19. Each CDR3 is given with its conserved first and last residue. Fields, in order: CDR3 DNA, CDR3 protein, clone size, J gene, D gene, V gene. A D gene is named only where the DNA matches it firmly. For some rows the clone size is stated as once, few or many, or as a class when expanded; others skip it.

TGTGCTAGTGGTTGGGGGGGCGCCTACAATGAGCAGTTCTTC | CASGWGGAYNEQFF | - | TRBJ2-1 | - | TRBV12-5
TGTGCCAGCAGCTTAGGACAGAGGCAGCCCCAGCATTTT | CASSLGQRQPQHF | few | TRBJ1-5 | - | TRBV7-8
TGCAGCGTTTCACAGGGCAGCCCCTCTGGGGCCAACGTCCTGACTTTC | CSVSQGSPSGANVLTF | - | TRBJ2-6 | - | TRBV29-1
TGTGCCAGCAGTCCAAACCGGGACACTGAAGCTTTCTTT | CASSPNRDTEAFF | - | TRBJ1-1 | - | TRBV27
TGTGCCAGCAGCCAAGTTACAGGGGGTAACACTGAAGCTTTCTTT | CASSQVTGGNTEAFF | once | TRBJ1-1 | TRBD1 | TRBV3-1/TRBV3-2
TGTGCCAGCAGTACGGCGGGATTTTACCAAGAGACCCAGTACTTC | CASSTAGFYQETQYF | - | TRBJ2-5 | - | TRBV6-2/TRBV6-3
TGTGCCAGCAGCTTAGGCAGTCGCGAGCAGTACTTC | CASSLGSREQYF | - | TRBJ2-7 | - | TRBV11-2
TGTGCCAGCTCACCCTATTCGAGCGGGGTGGCCACAGATACGCAGTATTTT | CASSPYSSGVATDTQYF | - | TRBJ2-3 | TRBD2 | TRBV18
TGTGCCAGCAGTTTGGGACAGACTCAAGACTACACCTTC | CASSLGQTQDYTF | - | TRBJ1-2 | TRBD1 | TRBV12-3/TRBV12-4
TGTGCCAGCTCGGGACTCCTCACAGATACGCAGTATTTT | CASSGLLTDTQYF | once | TRBJ2-3 | - | TRBV18
TGCGCCAGCAGTGCGACGGGGGACACTGAAGCTTTCTTT | CASSATGDTEAFF | - | TRBJ1-1 | - | TRBV10-1
TGTGCCAGCACGAGGACTAGCGGGCAAGATACGCAGTATTTT | CASTRTSGQDTQYF | - | TRBJ2-3 | TRBD2 | TRBV28
TGTGCCAGCAGCCCCTCAGCGGGGGGACACACAGATACGCAGTATTTT | CASSPSAGGHTDTQYF | - | TRBJ2-3 | TRBD2 | TRBV9
TGTGCCAGCAGTTTAATGGGGGCGCCTACTAATGAAAAACTGTTTTTT | CASSLMGAPTNEKLFF | - | TRBJ1-4 | - | TRBV28
TGTGCCAGCAGTCCCTCCTTAGCCGGGGGGATCTCCTACGAGCAGTACTTC | CASSPSLAGGISYEQYF | - | TRBJ2-7 | TRBD2 | TRBV2
TGTGCCAGCAGCGTAGGGGCAGGGCGAAATCAGCCCCAGCATTTT | CASSVGAGRNQPQHF | - | TRBJ1-5 | - | TRBV9
TGTGCCAGCAGTTCAGCCTCCGGGACAGGGGGCTTTCCTTCTGGAAACACCATATATTTT | CASSSASGTGGFPSGNTIYF | - | TRBJ1-3 | TRBD1 | TRBV27
TGCGCCAGCAGTCGGGACAGTGCCACAGATACGCAGTATTTT | CASSRDSATDTQYF | once | TRBJ2-3 | TRBD1 | TRBV5-1
TGTGCCAGCAGTCCCTTTACAGGGAGAGGCTACACCTTC | CASSPFTGRGYTF | - | TRBJ1-2 | - | TRBV12-3/TRBV12-4
TGCGCCAGCAGCTCCGGACAGACCCAAGAGACCCAGTACTTC | CASSSGQTQETQYF | - | TRBJ2-5 | - | TRBV5-1
TGTGCCAGTCGTAGCGGGGGGGATTTTAGTGAGCAGTTCTTC | CASRSGGDFSEQFF | - | TRBJ2-1 | TRBD2 | TRBV19
TGCGCCAGCAGCAAGGGGGCAGGGCCGGGATCGGAGAACACTGAAGCTTTCTTT | CASSKGAGPGSENTEAFF | once | TRBJ1-1 | TRBD1 | TRBV5-1
TGTGCCAGTAGTACCCTACAGGGTAACCTCCACTTT | CASSTLQGNLHF | - | TRBJ1-6 | - | TRBV19
TGCGCCAGCAGTGACAGGGGGAGGAATGAGCAGTTCTTC | CASSDRGRNEQFF | few | TRBJ2-1 | - | TRBV10-1
TGCGCCAGCAGCGAGAACGCCGGGACAGCGAACACTGAAGCTTTCTTT | CASSENAGTANTEAFF | once | TRBJ1-1 | TRBD1 | TRBV5-1
TGTGCCAGCTCAGTGACAGGGACAAACGGCTACACCTTC | CASSVTGTNGYTF | - | TRBJ1-2 | TRBD1 | TRBV18
TGTGCCAGCAGCTTAAGGGGACAGGGGCTCGAGCAGTACTTC | CASSLRGQGLEQYF | - | TRBJ2-7 | TRBD1 | TRBV7-2
TGTGCCAGTAGTATTGTACAGGGGGAGACCCAGTACTTC | CASSIVQGETQYF | once | TRBJ2-5 | TRBD1 | TRBV19
TGTGCCACCCGAACCGGGACAGGGGTTCGGGACACCTTC | CATRTGTGVRDTF | - | TRBJ1-2 | TRBD1 | TRBV15
TGCGCCAGCAGCGCCACCCTAGCGGGGGATCCCTACGAGCAGTACTTC | CASSATLAGDPYEQYF | - | TRBJ2-7 | TRBD2 | TRBV5-1
TGCGCCAGCAGCTTAAACCTGGGACAGGTCGGAGGCTACACCTTC | CASSLNLGQVGGYTF | - | TRBJ1-2 | TRBD1 | TRBV5-1
TGTGCCACCAGTGAGGCGTCAGGGCTTAGCAATCAGCCCCAGCATTTT | CATSEASGLSNQPQHF | - | TRBJ1-5 | - | TRBV24-1
TGTGCCAGCAGCTTAGGGGTTCGGGACTCCACCACCGGGGAGCTGTTTTTT | CASSLGVRDSTTGELFF | - | TRBJ2-2 | - | TRBV11-3
TGTGCCAGCGGGGCCACCCACTCTGGAAACACCATATATTTT | CASGATHSGNTIYF | - | TRBJ1-3 | - | TRBV6-5
TGCAGCGTTGGCGACCCAGGGGGAGATCGAAACACTGAAGCTTTCTTT | CSVGDPGGDRNTEAFF | few | TRBJ1-1 | TRBD1 | TRBV29-1
TGTGCCACCAGTGAGTCGGACAGTCGGAATTCACCCCTCCACTTT | CATSESDSRNSPLHF | - | TRBJ1-6 | - | TRBV24-1
TGTGCCAGCAGTTACAGAGCTAGCGGATACGAGCAGTACTTC | CASSYRASGYEQYF | - | TRBJ2-7 | TRBD2 | TRBV6-2/TRBV6-3
TGTGCCAGCAGCACACAGGGGGGGTCGGTAGGGACTGAAGCTTTCTTT | CASSTQGGSVGTEAFF | - | TRBJ1-1 | TRBD1 | TRBV5-5
TGCAGCGTTGAAGGCAATCAGGGGTACGAGCAGTACTTC | CSVEGNQGYEQYF | once | TRBJ2-7 | - | TRBV29-1
TGTGCCAGCAGCCCTAGAGGGAATTCCCCCTACAATGAGCAGTTCTTC | CASSPRGNSPYNEQFF | few | TRBJ2-1 | - | TRBV9
TGTGCCAGCAGTTTATCGGTCGAGCTAGCGGGGTTCCCTTTGACAGATACGCAGTATTTT | CASSLSVELAGFPLTDTQYF | - | TRBJ2-3 | TRBD2 | TRBV27
TGTGCCAGCAGCTTGGGACAGGGTAACCTCTACGGCTACACCTTC | CASSLGQGNLYGYTF | - | TRBJ1-2 | TRBD1 | TRBV5-6
TGTGCCAGCAGTTCCTTTCTAGGGGGCTACACCGGGGAGCTGTTTTTT | CASSSFLGGYTGELFF | - | TRBJ2-2 | TRBD1 | TRBV28
TGCGCCAGCAGCCGAGGGAACACTGAAGCTTTCTTT | CASSRGNTEAFF | once | TRBJ1-1 | - | TRBV5-1
TGTGCCAGCAGTCCAGGGGGAATTTTTAGCAATCAGCCCCAGCATTTT | CASSPGGIFSNQPQHF | - | TRBJ1-5 | TRBD1 | TRBV27
TGTGCCACCAGTAACCAGCACAGGGGCACTAGGGAGCTGTTTTTT | CATSNQHRGTRELFF | - | TRBJ2-2 | TRBD1 | TRBV24-1
TGCAGTGCTAGAGGCCAGAGGGAGCAAATTTTT | CSARGQREQIF | once | TRBJ1-1 | - | TRBV20-1
TGTGCCAGCAGCTTGATATTGACAAACTATGGCTACACCTTC | CASSLILTNYGYTF | - | TRBJ1-2 | - | TRBV5-5
TGTGCCAGCAGCTCTAACAGGGGGGCCTACGAGCAGTACTTC | CASSSNRGAYEQYF | once | TRBJ2-7 | TRBD1 | TRBV7-2
TGTGCCAGCAGCGCTCCTAGCGGGGGGCCCACCGGGGAGCTGTTTTTT | CASSAPSGGPTGELFF | - | TRBJ2-2 | TRBD2 | TRBV2
TGTGCCAGCAAGGCAGGGATGTTAGAGACCCAGTACTTC | CASKAGMLETQYF | - | TRBJ2-5 | - | TRBV12-3/TRBV12-4
TGTGCCAGCAGGGGAGGTGACCGAATCAATGAGCAGTTCTTC | CASRGGDRINEQFF | - | TRBJ2-1 | - | TRBV28
TGTGCCAGCAGTTTACAGGGGGCCGACTCCAAGGGCTACACCTTC | CASSLQGADSKGYTF | - | TRBJ1-2 | TRBD1 | TRBV6-5
TGTGCCAGCAGGGGACAGGGAAACTCCTATGGCTACACCTTC | CASRGQGNSYGYTF | few | TRBJ1-2 | TRBD1 | TRBV28
TGTGCCAGCAGCTTTAGCTGGAATGAGCAGTTCTTC | CASSFSWNEQFF | - | TRBJ2-1 | - | TRBV5-5
TGTGCCAGCAGCCCCAGGGGTGAGGGCACTGAAGCTTTCTTT | CASSPRGEGTEAFF | - | TRBJ1-1 | - | TRBV3-1/TRBV3-2
TGTGCTAGTGGGCGCAGCACAGGGGCCCTCTCGAACACTGAAGCTTTCTTT | CASGRSTGALSNTEAFF | few | TRBJ1-1 | TRBD1 | TRBV12-5
TGCAGCGCTCGCGGGGGTCCAGATACGCAGTATTTT | CSARGGPDTQYF | - | TRBJ2-3 | TRBD2 | TRBV29-1
TGTGCCATCAGAGAGACAGGGGGCAATGGCTACACCTTC | CAIRETGGNGYTF | - | TRBJ1-2 | TRBD1 | TRBV10-3
TGTGCTAGTGGTTTCTGGGACAGGGGAACTGAAGCTTTCTTT | CASGFWDRGTEAFF | - | TRBJ1-1 | TRBD1 | TRBV12-5